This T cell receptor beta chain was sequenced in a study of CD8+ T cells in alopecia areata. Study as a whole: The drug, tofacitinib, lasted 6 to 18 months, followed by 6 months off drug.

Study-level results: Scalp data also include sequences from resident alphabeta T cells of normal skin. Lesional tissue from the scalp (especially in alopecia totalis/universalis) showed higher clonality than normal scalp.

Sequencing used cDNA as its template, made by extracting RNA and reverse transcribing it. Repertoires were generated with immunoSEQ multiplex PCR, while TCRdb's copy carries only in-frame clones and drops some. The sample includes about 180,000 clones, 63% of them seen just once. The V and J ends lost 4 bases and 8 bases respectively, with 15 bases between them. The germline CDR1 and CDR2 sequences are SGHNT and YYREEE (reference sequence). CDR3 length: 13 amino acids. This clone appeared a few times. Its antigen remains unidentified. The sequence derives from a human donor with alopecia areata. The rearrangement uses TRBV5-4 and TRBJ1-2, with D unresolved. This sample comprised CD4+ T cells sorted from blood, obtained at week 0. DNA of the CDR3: TGTGCCAGCAGCCGGACTGCCGCCTTCGGCTACACCTTC. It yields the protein CASSRTAAFGYTF.